The 21 T cell receptor beta chains below come from one sample, sequenced in a study of T cell repertoires in ileal Crohn's disease. Libraries were prepared by immunoSEQ multiplex PCR; TCRdb keeps only in-frame clonotypes and omits some of them. The sample lists around 8,200 clones, under 85% occurring once. Sequencing was performed on ileal tissue. The source of these receptors is an adult with Crohn's disease.

This clone appeared once. This rearrangement joins TRBV18 to TRBJ1-3; tentatively, D is TRBD1 (5 bases). Trimming removed 2 bases at V and 3 bases at J, with 17 bases between. Germline assignment: CDR1 KGHSH and CDR2 LQKENI. The CDR3 length is 17 residues. The CDR3 protein is CASSPGVAGFGGNTIYF. For the CDR3, the DNA is TGTGCCAGCTCACCAGGTGTCGCAGGGTTCGGTGGAAACACCATATATTTT. The whole variable domain, filled in from reference TRBV18 and TRBJ1-3, reads NAGVMQNPRHLVRRRGQEARLRCSPMKGHSHVYWYRQLPEEGLKFMVYLQKENIIDESGMPKERFSAEFPKEGPSILRIQQVVRGDSAAYFCASSPGVAGFGGNTIYFGEGSWLTVV.

The chain couples TRBV5-1 to TRBJ2-7, with 7 bases aligning to TRBD1. Unmatched junction bases numbered 8, after V lost 8 bases and J lost 3 bases. This CDR3 region has 13 residues. Germline assignment: CDR1 SGHRS and CDR2 YFSETQ. CDR3 residues: CASSGQASYEQYF. The CDR3 DNA is TGCGCCAGTTCCGGACAGGCGAGCTACGAGCAGTACTTC.

This clone was recorded a few times. J is TRBJ2-4 and V is TRBV29-1; D perhaps matches TRBD1 (5 bases). The CDR3 is 12 amino acids. Looked up from germline, CDR1 is SQVTM and CDR2 is ANQGSEA. The ends were cut back, 3 bases at V and 7 bases at J, with 10 bases in the middle. CDR3 residues: CSVEETDNIQYF. The CDR3 DNA reads as TGCAGCGTTGAGGAGACAGATAACATTCAGTACTTC.

The chain carries TRBV6-1 and TRBJ2-5, with a possible D match to TRBD2 (6 bases). The germline gives CDR1 MNHNS, CDR2 SASEGT. Deletions cut 2 bases from V and 7 bases from J, with 14 bases between. The CDR3 contains 14 residues. DNA of the CDR3: TGTGCCAGCAGTGAACGGTCCCAGGGAGGGACCCAGTACTTC. Protein product: CASSERSQGGTQYF.

The chain is built from TRBV6-1 and TRBJ2-5; TRBD2 matches 15 bases. V lost 4 bases and J lost 4; bases outside the gene matches: 1. There are 15 residues in the CDR3. Germline values: CDR1 MNHNS, CDR2 SASEGT. The CDR3 region is CASSVGLAGGETQYF. CDR3 sequence (DNA): TGTGCCAGCAGTGTGGGACTAGCGGGAGGAGAGACCCAGTACTTC.

This chain links TRBV5-1 with TRBJ2-7; 8 positions agree with TRBD1. The CDR3 is 14 amino acids. Germline V gene data show CDR1 as SGHRS and CDR2 as YFSETQ. Trimming cost V 4 bases and J 2 bases; bases outside gene matches: 5. CDR3 sequence reads: CASSPDRATYEQYF. In nucleotides, the CDR3 is TGCGCCAGCAGCCCGGACAGGGCCACCTACGAGCAGTACTTC.

This clone was observed a single time. V and J are TRBV11-3 and TRBJ2-7; 10 bases are a match to TRBD1. J gave up 4 bases and V 3 bases, and 6 bases lay outside the gene matches. The CDR3 length is 15 residues. CDR1 is SGHNT and CDR2 is YENEEA in the germline V gene. The CDR3 is CASSLNPGQGYEQYF. The CDR3 DNA reads TGTGCCAGCAGCTTGAACCCGGGACAGGGGTACGAGCAGTACTTC.

DNA of the CDR3: TGTGCCAGCTCACCAGTAACAGGGGAAAACACCATATATTTT. Translation: CASSPVTGENTIYF. J is TRBJ1-3 and V is TRBV18, with 7 bases aligning to TRBD1. Germline CDR1 and CDR2: KGHSH and LQKENI. V shed 2 bases and J 6 bases; nucleotides not matched to a gene: 4. CDR3 length: 14 amino acids.

The DNA of the CDR3 is TGTGCCAGCAGCCTCAACCTCGGTAGTACCTATGGCTACACCTTC. Amino acids: CASSLNLGSTYGYTF. V gene TRBV7-9 combines with J gene TRBJ1-2; D is undetermined. Germline lookup yields CDR1 SEHNR and CDR2 FQNEAQ (reference sequence). V lost 5 bases to trimming and J lost 4 bases, with 17 bases between them. This CDR3 has 15 amino acids.

V gene TRBV4-1 combines with J gene TRBJ2-3, with a tentative D call TRBD2 (5 bases). Looked up from germline, CDR1 is MGHRA and CDR2 is YSYEKL. CDR3 length: 16 amino acids. Trimming stripped 5 bases from V and 0 bases from J, with 15 bases between. CDR3 sequence (DNA): TGCGCCAGCAGCAAAGGGAGTCCCCCTAGCACAGATACGCAGTATTTT. Its translation is CASSKGSPPSTDTQYF.

This chain connects TRBV6-1 to TRBJ2-7; TRBD1 matches at 7 bases. Germline V gene sequence: CDR1 MNHNS, CDR2 SASEGT. The CDR3 spans 16 residues. J gave up 3 bases and V 2 bases, and 10 bases lay outside the gene matches. The CDR3 spells CASSERFGTDFYEQYF. In DNA, the CDR3 is TGTGCCAGCAGTGAACGGTTCGGGACAGACTTCTACGAGCAGTACTTC.

The rearrangement joins TRBV7-8 to TRBJ2-1; 9 nucleotides agree with TRBD2. The CDR3 is 15 residues long. The V gene's germline CDR1 is SGHVS and CDR2 FQNEAQ. The V segment lost 5 bases and the J segment 7 bases; nucleotides outside the gene matches: 9. In nucleotides, the CDR3 is TGTGCCAGCAGCCCACCCAGCGGGGGGCGGAATGAGCAGTTCTTC. Encoded protein: CASSPPSGGRNEQFF. Using reference TRBV7-8 and TRBJ2-1 for the parts outside the CDR3, the full variable domain is GAGVSQSPRYKVAKRGQDVALRCDPISGHVSLFWYQQALGQGPEFLTYFQNEAQLDKSGLPSDRFFAERPEGSVSTLKIQRTQQEDSAVYLCASSPPSGGRNEQFFGPGTRLTVL.

The V and J genes are TRBV9 and TRBJ2-5; TRBD1 aligns across 7 bases. The V and J ends lost 0 bases and 2 bases, in that order; junction bases with no gene match: 1. Germline CDR1 reads SGDLS; CDR2 reads YYNGEE. CDR3 length: 14 residues. The CDR3 here is CASSVEQGQETQYF. The CDR3 coding sequence is TGTGCCAGCAGCGTAGAACAGGGGCAAGAGACCCAGTACTTC.

This chain joins TRBV7-9 and TRBJ2-1; perhaps TRBD2 as D (7 bases). CDR3 size: 15 residues. Trimming left V 1 base short and J 5 bases short, with 12 bases between. Germline assignment: CDR1 SEHNR and CDR2 FQNEAQ (reference sequence). The CDR3 here is CASSLGGGQNNEQFF. The CDR3 DNA reads TGTGCCAGCAGCTTAGGGGGGGGGCAGAACAATGAGCAGTTCTTC.

V usage is TRBV5-1 and J usage is TRBJ1-5, with D possibly TRBD1 on 6 matching bases. Trimming took off 4 bases at V and 5 bases at J, with 13 bases between the two ends. From germline, CDR1 is SGHRS and CDR2 YFSETQ. The CDR3 contains 14 residues. DNA for the CDR3: TGCGCCAGCAGCCAGGGGTCCAAAGATCAGCCCCAGCATTTT. Translating it yields CASSQGSKDQPQHF.

The sample holds a few counts of this clone. V usage is TRBV11-2 and J usage is TRBJ1-3; D perhaps matches TRBD1 (5 bases). Deletions cut 8 bases from V and 4 bases from J, with 12 bases between. The CDR3 contains 13 residues. Germline CDR1 is SGHAT and CDR2 is FQNNGV. DNA for the CDR3: TGTGCCAGCGGTAGGGGAACAGGAAACACCATATATTTT. As protein: CASGRGTGNTIYF. Drawing the rest from reference TRBV11-2 and TRBJ1-3, the complete variable domain is EAGVAQSPRYKIIEKRQSVAFWCNPISGHATLYWYQQILGQGPKLLIQFQNNGVVDDSQLPKDRFSAERLKGVDSTLKIQPAKLEDSAVYLCASGRGTGNTIYFGEGSWLTVV.

V gene TRBV7-2 combines with J gene TRBJ1-2; D gene uncertain. In germline, CDR1 is SGHTA, CDR2 FQGNSA. With 5 bases removed from V and 8 bases from J, the gap between germline ends came to 21 bases. The CDR3 covers 15 residues. The CDR3 DNA follows: TGTGCCAGCAGCACTAGCGTGGGCCTGAAAGGGGGCTACACCTTC. It is translated as CASSTSVGLKGGYTF.

A few counts support this clone. The rearrangement links TRBV15 to TRBJ2-7, with TRBD1 identical over 9 bases. This CDR3 contains 14 residues. The germline gives CDR1 LNHNV, CDR2 YYDKDF (reference sequence). Unmatched junction bases numbered 5, after V lost 3 bases and J lost 5 bases. The CDR3 bases are TGTGCCACCAGCAGGGGGACAGGGAATCACGAGCAGTACTTC. Residues: CATSRGTGNHEQYF.

The rearrangement joins TRBV30 to TRBJ1-2; D is undetermined. This CDR3 has 13 residues. The germline V gene has CDR1 GTSNPN and CDR2 SVGIG (reference sequence). V lost 1 base and J 8 bases, leaving 14 bases between the germline ends. CDR3 sequence reads: CAWSESRSLGYTF. CDR3 nucleotide sequence: TGTGCCTGGAGTGAAAGCCGTTCGTTGGGCTACACCTTC.

This rearrangement joins TRBV7-8 to TRBJ2-1, with D possibly matching TRBD1 (6 bases). V shed 5 bases and J shed 8 bases, with 28 bases lying between them. CDR3 size: 18 residues. CDR1 and CDR2 from the germline V gene are SGHVS and FQNEAQ. In DNA, the CDR3 is TGTGCCAGCAGCCCCCCTGGGGCAGGGGCCCCTATACGAGATGAGCAGTTCTTC. Encoded protein: CASSPPGAGAPIRDEQFF.

The genes are TRBV7-2 and TRBJ1-5; 7 nucleotides agree with TRBD1. This CDR3 spans 13 amino acids. Trimming cost V 5 bases and J 4 bases; bases outside gene matches: 2. Germline V gene data show CDR1 as SGHTA and CDR2 as FQGNSA. The DNA for the CDR3 is TGTGCCAGCAGCATCAGGGGGAATCAGCCCCAGCATTTT. This codes for CASSIRGNQPQHF.